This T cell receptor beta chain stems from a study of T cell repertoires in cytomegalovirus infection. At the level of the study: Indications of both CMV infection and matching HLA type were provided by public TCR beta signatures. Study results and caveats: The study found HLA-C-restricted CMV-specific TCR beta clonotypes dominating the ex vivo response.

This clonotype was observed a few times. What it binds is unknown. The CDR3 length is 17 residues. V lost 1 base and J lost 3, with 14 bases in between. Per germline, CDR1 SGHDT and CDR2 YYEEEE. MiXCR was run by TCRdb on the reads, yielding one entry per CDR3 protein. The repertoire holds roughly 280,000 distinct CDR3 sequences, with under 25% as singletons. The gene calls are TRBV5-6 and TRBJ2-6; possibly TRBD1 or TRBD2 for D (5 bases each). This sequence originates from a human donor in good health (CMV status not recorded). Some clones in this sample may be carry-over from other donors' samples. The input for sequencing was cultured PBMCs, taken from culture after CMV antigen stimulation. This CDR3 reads CASSLSGPGIGANVLTF. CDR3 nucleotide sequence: TGTGCCAGCAGCTTGTCGGGACCCGGGATTGGGGCCAACGTCCTGACTTTC.